Each of the 26 T cell receptor beta chains below was sequenced from the same sample in a study of T cell responses to AZD1222 COVID-19 vaccine. Measured with immunoSEQ multiplex PCR; TCRdb has only the in-frame clones, and not every one. This sample has around 53,000 clones; approximately 85% occur once, and the top ten carry roughly 20%. Sequenced material: peripheral blood, taken on day 0 of MenACWY control vaccination. The source is an adult in good health.

This clone was observed once. This rearrangement joins TRBV5-1 to TRBJ2-1; D gene uncertain. The germline gives CDR1 SGHRS, CDR2 YFSETQ. The CDR3 is made up of 15 amino acids. V lost 4 bases, J lost 3 bases, and 14 bases lay in between. The CDR3 DNA is TGCGCCAGCAGCCGAACGGGCGGAGACTACAATGAGCAGTTCTTC. Residues: CASSRTGGDYNEQFF.

The rearrangement joins TRBV7-9 to TRBJ1-6; no firm D call. The CDR3 contains 16 residues. The germline gives CDR1 SEHNR, CDR2 FQNEAQ (reference sequence). V shed 5 bases and J shed 8 bases, with 19 bases lying between them. The CDR3 DNA reads TGTGCCAGCAGCGGTTCGACGGGATTATATGATTCACCCCTCCACTTT. This codes for CASSGSTGLYDSPLHF.

The V call is TRBV29-1, the J call TRBJ2-7; 10 bases align to TRBD2. From germline, CDR1 is SQVTM and CDR2 ANQGSEA. The CDR3 sequence is 16 residues long. Trimming removed 2 bases from V and 0 bases from J; junction bases left unmatched: 7. The CDR3 loop is CSVESSSSGSSYEQYF. CDR3 nucleotides: TGCAGCGTTGAAAGTTCGTCTAGCGGGAGCTCCTACGAGCAGTACTTC.

The chain has TRBV29-1 and TRBJ2-3; D might be TRBD2 (6 bases). The CDR3 sequence is 14 residues long. V was trimmed by 7 bases and J by 2 bases, leaving 16 bases between them. Germline V gene data show CDR1 as SQVTM and CDR2 as ANQGSEA. CDR3 bases: TGCAGCGGGTACCCGGGACTCGACACAGATACGCAGTATTTT. It specifies CSGYPGLDTDTQYF.

The V and J genes are TRBV5-4 and TRBJ2-7; 13 bases agree with TRBD2. CDR1 is SGHNT, CDR2 YYREEE, per germline (reference sequence). Germline trimming cut 4 bases from V and 3 bases from J; bases unmatched to any gene: 4. The CDR3 spans 15 residues. CDR3 in DNA: TGTGCCAGCAGCCTAGGGACTAGCGGGAACTACGAGCAGTACTTC. It is translated as CASSLGTSGNYEQYF.

The chain uses TRBV21-1 and TRBJ2-6. TRBV21-1 is an annotated pseudogene. The CDR3 has 12 residues. Here the CDR3 reads CARTRGANVLTF. In DNA, the CDR3 is TGTGCCAGGACCCGTGGGGCCAACGTCCTGACTTTC.

This clone was counted between two and nine times. The chain uses TRBV3-1 (or the pseudogene TRBV3-2) and TRBJ2-5; possibly TRBD2 for D (6 bases). Germline lookup yields CDR1 LGHDT and CDR2 YNNKEL (reference sequence). The CDR3 totals 17 residues. V dropped 4 bases and J dropped 1 base, with 19 bases sitting between them. Here the CDR3 reads CASSLGLQSKTQETQYF. DNA of the CDR3: TGTGCCAGCAGCCTGGGACTCCAGTCAAAAACCCAAGAGACCCAGTACTTC.

The rearrangement uses TRBV30 and TRBJ1-2, with D possibly being TRBD1 (5 bases). Trimming took off 1 base at V and 6 bases at J, with 12 bases between the two ends. This CDR3 has 13 residues. Looked up from germline, CDR1 is GTSNPN and CDR2 is SVGIG (reference sequence). The CDR3 nucleotides are TGTGCCTGGAGTGGGACAAGCTTCCATGGCTACACCTTC. It yields the protein CAWSGTSFHGYTF.

The chain carries TRBV18 and TRBJ2-7; 9 bases match TRBD2. This CDR3 has 18 amino acids. Germline V lookup: CDR1 KGHSH, CDR2 LQKENI. After removal of 6 bases from V and 5 bases from J, the junction contained 20 bases not matched to a gene. CDR3 amino acids: CASSSGMASGKKGNEQYF. In DNA, the CDR3 is TGTGCCAGCTCCTCGGGGATGGCTAGCGGGAAAAAGGGAAACGAGCAGTACTTC.

The rearrangement uses TRBV6-4 and TRBJ2-7; TRBD2 is a possible D gene (5 bases). The CDR3 is 16 amino acids. Trimming removed 0 bases at V and 3 bases at J, with 15 bases between. CDR1 and CDR2 (germline): MRHNA, SNTAGT. The CDR3 is CASSDSILPRGYEQYF. The CDR3 nucleotides read TGTGCCAGCAGTGACTCGATTCTGCCTCGGGGCTACGAGCAGTACTTC.

This clone occurred once. The chain recombines TRBV18 with TRBJ1-1; TRBD1 matches 9 bases. The CDR3 spans 16 residues. From germline, CDR1 is KGHSH and CDR2 LQKENI. Trimming took 3 bases from V and 3 from J; bases not matched to a gene: 8. The DNA for the CDR3 is TGTGCCAGCTCACCCGGACAGGGGATGATCGACACTGAAGCTTTCTTT. Its translation: CASSPGQGMIDTEAFF.

This chain joins TRBV11-2 and TRBJ2-7; 11 nucleotides match TRBD2. Trimming removed 5 bases from V and 3 bases from J; junction bases left unmatched: 6. CDR3 length: 15 amino acids. Germline CDR1 and CDR2: SGHAT and FQNNGV. CDR3 residues: CASSRGTSGSYEQYF. The CDR3 nucleotides read TGTGCCAGCAGCCGCGGGACTAGCGGAAGCTACGAGCAGTACTTC.

The rearrangement joins TRBV6-5 to TRBJ2-1, with 7 bases matching TRBD2. The CDR3 extends over 13 amino acids. Trimming cost V 10 bases and J 8 bases; bases outside gene matches: 11. Per the germline V gene, CDR1 is MNHEY and CDR2 is SVGAGI. CDR3 sequence reads: CATRTSSGHEQFF. The CDR3, as DNA: TGTGCCACCAGGACTAGTTCCGGGCATGAGCAGTTCTTC.

V gene TRBV27 combines with J gene TRBJ2-2; D not certain. Trimming pared 8 bases from V and 7 bases from J, leaving 14 bases between. The length of the CDR3 is 13 residues. Germline V CDR1 and CDR2: MNHEY, SMNVEV (reference sequence). The CDR3 loop reads CASEYLVFGELFF. The CDR3 coding sequence is TGTGCCAGCGAGTACCTTGTTTTCGGGGAGCTGTTTTTT.

The chain uses TRBV2 and TRBJ2-7; D possibly corresponds to TRBD2 (6 bases). This CDR3 contains 14 residues. CDR1 is SNHLY and CDR2 is FYNNEI in the germline V gene. Trimming removed 3 bases from V and 0 bases from J, with 9 bases in between. As DNA, the CDR3 is TGTGCCAGCAGTGAGGGAGGAATCTCCTACGAGCAGTACTTC. It translates to CASSEGGISYEQYF.

CDR3 residues: CASSQDRAAQETQYF. CDR3 sequence (DNA): TGTGCCAGCAGCCAAGATAGGGCGGCACAAGAGACCCAGTACTTC. V gene TRBV3-1 (or the pseudogene TRBV3-2) combines with J gene TRBJ2-5; D is unclear. Trimming took 0 bases from V and 2 from J, leaving 10 bases between them. Germline values: CDR1 LGHDT, CDR2 YNNKEL (reference sequence). The CDR3 sequence is 15 residues long.

CDR3 sequence (DNA): TGTGCCAGCAGTCCTATAGGGACAGTCAATCAGCCCCAGCATTTT. As protein: CASSPIGTVNQPQHF. The genes are TRBV7-9 and TRBJ1-5; 7 bases map to TRBD1. CDR1 and CDR2 (germline): SEHNR, FQNEAQ (reference sequence). The CDR3 is made up of 15 amino acids. V lost 6 bases, J lost 3 bases, and 8 bases stayed unmatched.

The chain uses TRBV7-2 and TRBJ1-6, with D maybe TRBD1 (6 bases). Per the germline V gene, CDR1 is SGHTA and CDR2 is FQGNSA. This CDR3 spans 15 amino acids. Trimming cost V 5 bases and J 9 bases, with 17 bases left between them. The CDR3 protein is CASSTSGTRASPLHF. DNA for the CDR3: TGTGCCAGCAGCACCTCCGGGACAAGGGCTTCACCCCTCCACTTT.

The chain carries TRBV5-1 and TRBJ2-7; 12 bases align to TRBD2. Trimming cost V 4 bases and J 2 bases; bases outside gene matches: 4. This CDR3 spans 15 amino acids. Per germline, CDR1 SGHRS and CDR2 YFSETQ. CDR3 sequence: CASSIGLAGTYEQYF. The CDR3 bases are TGCGCCAGCAGCATTGGACTAGCGGGGACCTACGAGCAGTACTTC. Full variable domain (missing parts from reference TRBV5-1 and TRBJ2-7): KAGVTQTPRYLIKTRGQQVTLSCSPISGHRSVSWYQQTPGQGLQFLFEYFSETQRNKGNFPGRFSGRQFSNSRSEMNVSTLELGDSALYLCASSIGLAGTYEQYFGPGTRLTVT.

This clone has only one observation. The genes are TRBV18 and TRBJ2-5; D is unresolved. This CDR3 has 13 residues. Germline V gene data show CDR1 as KGHSH and CDR2 as LQKENI. The V gene lost 3 bases and the J gene lost 5 bases, with 10 bases spanning the gap. In DNA form, the CDR3 reads TGTGCCAGCTCACCTGGGCCGTGGGAGACCCAGTACTTC. It is translated as CASSPGPWETQYF. The variable domain in full, with the rest retrieved from reference TRBV18 and TRBJ2-5, is NAGVMQNPRHLVRRRGQEARLRCSPMKGHSHVYWYRQLPEEGLKFMVYLQKENIIDESGMPKERFSAEFPKEGPSILRIQQVVRGDSAAYFCASSPGPWETQYFGPGTRLLVL.

The rearrangement links TRBV29-1 to TRBJ1-2, with 8 positions matching TRBD1. Per the germline V gene, CDR1 is SQVTM and CDR2 is ANQGSEA. The CDR3 extends over 14 amino acids. V trimming: 6 bases; J trimming: 2 bases; junction bases outside the gene matches: 8. The chain's CDR3 is CSVQGDEGNYGYTF. The DNA of the CDR3 is TGCAGCGTACAGGGGGATGAGGGGAACTATGGCTACACCTTC.

V gene TRBV10-2 combines with J gene TRBJ2-3, with 10 bases fitting TRBD1. This CDR3 region has 15 residues. J lost 2 bases, V lost 6 bases, and 5 bases had no gene match. Germline loops: CDR1 WSHSY, CDR2 SAAADI. CDR3: CASSKDRGPTDTQYF. CDR3 bases: TGCGCCAGCAGCAAAGACAGGGGGCCCACAGATACGCAGTATTTT.

The rearrangement joins TRBV29-1 to TRBJ2-2, with unresolved D. Germline V gene sequence: CDR1 SQVTM, CDR2 ANQGSEA. Trimming shortened V by 6 bases and J by 1 base, and 9 bases separated the two germline ends. This CDR3 is built from 13 residues. The chain's CDR3 is CSVRVQNTGELFF. The CDR3 DNA sequence: TGCAGCGTGCGCGTTCAGAACACCGGGGAGCTGTTTTTT.

The chain uses TRBV3-1 (or the pseudogene TRBV3-2) and TRBJ2-3; D gene unclear. The CDR3 length is 15 residues. V was cut by 0 bases and J by 3 bases, with 10 bases left in between. CDR1 and CDR2 from the germline V gene are LGHDT and YNNKEL (reference sequence). CDR3 loop: CASSQDRVRTDTQYF. In DNA form, the CDR3 reads TGTGCCAGCAGCCAAGATAGGGTTAGGACAGATACGCAGTATTTT.

V usage is TRBV18 and J usage is TRBJ2-3; D may correspond to TRBD1 or TRBD2 (5 bases each). CDR3 size: 15 residues. V was trimmed by 3 bases and J by 0 bases, leaving 10 bases between them. The germline V gene encodes CDR1 KGHSH and CDR2 LQKENI. This CDR3 is CASSPGTPSTDTQYF. The CDR3 DNA reads as TGTGCCAGCTCACCTGGGACGCCTAGCACAGATACGCAGTATTTT.

This chain joins TRBV6-5 and TRBJ1-1, with 9 bases that match TRBD1. The V gene end was trimmed by 4 bases and the J gene end by 7 bases; junction bases not matched to a gene: 13. The CDR3 has 16 residues. Germline V lookup: CDR1 MNHEY, CDR2 SVGAGI. In nucleotides, the CDR3 is TGTGCCAGCAGTTCCACCCGACAGGGGGTTACATTTGAAGCTTTCTTT. This sequence encodes CASSSTRQGVTFEAFF.